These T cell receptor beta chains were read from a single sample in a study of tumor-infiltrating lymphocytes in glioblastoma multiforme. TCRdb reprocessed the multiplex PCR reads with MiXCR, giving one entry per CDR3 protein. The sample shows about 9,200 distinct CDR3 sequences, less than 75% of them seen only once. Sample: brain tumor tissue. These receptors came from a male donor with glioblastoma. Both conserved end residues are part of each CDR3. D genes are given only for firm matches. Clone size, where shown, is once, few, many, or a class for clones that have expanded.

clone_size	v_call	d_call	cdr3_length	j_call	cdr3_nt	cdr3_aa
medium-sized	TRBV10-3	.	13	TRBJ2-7	TGTGCCATCAGGCCGACTAGTAGTTACGAGCAGTACTTC	CAIRPTSSYEQYF
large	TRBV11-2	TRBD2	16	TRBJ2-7	TGTGCCAGCAGCTTAGTTTCTAGCGGGAGGTCGTACGAGCAGTACTTC	CASSLVSSGRSYEQYF
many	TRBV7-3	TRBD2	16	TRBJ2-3	TGTGCCAGCAGCTTATTTGGTAGCGGGAGCGGGAATACGCAGTATTTT	CASSLFGSGSGNTQYF
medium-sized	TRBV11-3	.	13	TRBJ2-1	TGTGCCAGCAGCCTTAACAACTACAATGAGCAGTTCTTC	CASSLNNYNEQFF
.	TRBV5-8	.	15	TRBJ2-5	TGTGCCAGCAGCGGGGGACCCGGACGCCAAGAGATCCAGTGCTTC	CASSGGPGRQEIQCF
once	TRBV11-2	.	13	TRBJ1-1	TGTGCCTTCAGCCAACAGGTGGCAACTGAAGCTTTCTTC	CAFSQQVATEAFF
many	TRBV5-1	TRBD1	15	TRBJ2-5	TGCGCCAGCAGCCCCGGACAGGTCGCCCAAGAGACCCAGTACTTC	CASSPGQVAQETQYF
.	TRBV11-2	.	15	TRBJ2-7	TGTGCCAGCAGTTCCCCAGGAGGGGGAACGTACGAGCAGTACTTC	CASSSPGGGTYEQYF
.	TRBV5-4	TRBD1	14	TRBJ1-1	TGTGCCAGACGGGACAGGGGGCTAGTTGCTGAAGCTATCTTT	CARRDRGLVAEAIF
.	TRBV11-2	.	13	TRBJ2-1	TGTGCCAGCAGCACAGATAGGGGGATTGAGCAGTTCTTC	CASSTDRGIEQFF
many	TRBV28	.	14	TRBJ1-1	TGTGCCAGCAGAGCCCAGGGGTTCGGGGGTGAAGCTTTCTTT	CASRAQGFGGEAFF
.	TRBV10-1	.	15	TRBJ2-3	TGCGCCAGCAGTGGGTCAAGCCGGAACACGGATACGCAGTATTTT	CASSGSSRNTDTQYF
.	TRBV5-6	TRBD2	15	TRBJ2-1	TGTGCCAGCAGCTTGGTAGCGGGAGGGCATCGGGAGCAGTTCTTC	CASSLVAGGHREQFF
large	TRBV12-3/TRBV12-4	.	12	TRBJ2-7	TGTGCCAGCAGTTTAAGGCCGGGAGAGCAGTACTTC	CASSLRPGEQYF
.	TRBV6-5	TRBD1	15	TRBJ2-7	TGTGCCAGCAGTCCCCTCCGGGACAGCTCCTACGAGCAGTACTTC	CASSPLRDSSYEQYF
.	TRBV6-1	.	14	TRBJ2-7	TGTGCCAGCAGGGGGGATGAAAGCACCTGCGAGCAGTACTTC	CASRGDESTCEQYF
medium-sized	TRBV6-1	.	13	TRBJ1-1	TGTGCCAGCAGCCTACATTGGAACACTGAAGCTTTCTTT	CASSLHWNTEAFF
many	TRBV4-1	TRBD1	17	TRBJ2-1	TGCGCCAGCAGCCAAAATCACAGGGGCCAAACGGTTAATGAGCAGTTCTTC	CASSQNHRGQTVNEQFF
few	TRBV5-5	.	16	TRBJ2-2	TGCGCCAGCGGCTTGGAGCCAGCGGCGAGCACCGGGGAGCTGTTTTTT	CASGLEPAASTGELFF
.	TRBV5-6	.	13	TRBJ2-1	TGTGATAGCAGCTCCGTTGCCTATAATGAGCAGTTCTTC	CDSSSVAYNEQFF
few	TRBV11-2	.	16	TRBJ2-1	TGTGCCAGCAGCTTAAAGGCCCAGACAGTCGTCAATGAGCAGTTCTTC	CASSLKAQTVVNEQFF
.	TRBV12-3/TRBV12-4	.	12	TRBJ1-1	TGTGCCAGCAGAGGCTGGGACACTGAAGCTTTCTTT	CASRGWDTEAFF
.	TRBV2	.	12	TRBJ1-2	TGTGCCAGTAGTGATAAGGGCTATGGCTACACCTTC	CASSDKGYGYTF
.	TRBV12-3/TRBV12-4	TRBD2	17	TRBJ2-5	TGTGCCAGCAGTTTTGGGTTCCGGCGGGAGGGCCTGGAGACCCAGTACTTC	CASSFGFRREGLETQYF
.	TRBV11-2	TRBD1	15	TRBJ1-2	TGTGCCAGCAGCTTAGCCCGACAGGGGTTGGACGGCTACACCTTC	CASSLARQGLDGYTF
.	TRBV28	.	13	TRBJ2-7	TGTGCCAGCAACACGGACAGCCTCTACGAGCAGTACTTC	CASNTDSLYEQYF
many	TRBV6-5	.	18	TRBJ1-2	TGTGCCAGCAATTCACAAACCACCAGGAGGAATCTTAACTATGGCTACACCTTC	CASNSQTTRRNLNYGYTF
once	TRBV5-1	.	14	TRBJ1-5	TGCGCCAGCAGCTTGGGGGACGGTAATCAGCCCCAGCATTTT	CASSLGDGNQPQHF
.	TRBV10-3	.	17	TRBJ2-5	.	CTISEIVGRGAQETQNF
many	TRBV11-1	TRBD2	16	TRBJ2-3	TGTGCCAGCAGCCTAGGACTAGCGGGGAGCACAGATACGCGGTATTTT	CASSLGLAGSTDTRYF
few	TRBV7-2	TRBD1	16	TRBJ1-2	TGTGCCAGCAGCCTAGCCAGTAGGACAGGGGGGGAAGGCTACACCTTC	CASSLASRTGGEGYTF
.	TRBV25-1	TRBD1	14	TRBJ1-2	TGTGCCAGCAGTGGCCGGCAGGGGGACCATGGCTACACCTTC	CASSGRQGDHGYTF
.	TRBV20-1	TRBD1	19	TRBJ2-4	TGCAGTGTTAGAGACCCGAACAGGGGGATTCGGAAAGCCAAAAACATTCAGAACTTC	CSVRDPNRGIRKAKNIQNF
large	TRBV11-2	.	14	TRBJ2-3	TGTGCCAGCACCATCAGCCGTAGCACAGATACGCAGTATTTT	CASTISRSTDTQYF
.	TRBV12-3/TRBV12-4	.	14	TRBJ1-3	TGTGCCAGCAGTTTGAGGTGGATTGGAGACACCATAAATTTT	CASSLRWIGDTINF
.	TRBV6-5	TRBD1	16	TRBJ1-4	TGTGCCAGCAGTTACTCACCAGGGGGCGTTAGAGAAAAACTGTTTTTT	CASSYSPGGVREKLFF
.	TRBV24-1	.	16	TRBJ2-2	TGTGCCACCAGTGAGGTTTGGCTTACGAACACCGGGGGGCTGTTTTTT	CATSEVWLTNTGGLFF
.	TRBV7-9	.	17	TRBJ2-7	TGTGCCAGCAGCCCTACCTCAGGAGGGACGAAGACCTACGAGCAGTACTTC	CASSPTSGGTKTYEQYF
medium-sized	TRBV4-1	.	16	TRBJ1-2	TGCGCCAGCAGCCAAGATAGGTACAGATCTAACTATGGCTACACCTTC	CASSQDRYRSNYGYTF
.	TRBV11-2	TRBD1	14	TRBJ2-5	TGTGCCAGCAGCTCCGGGACAGGGGGAGAGACCCAGTACTTC	CASSSGTGGETQYF
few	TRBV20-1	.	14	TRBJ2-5	TGCAGTGCTAGAGCGGGGGCTCCACAAGAGACCCAGTACTTC	CSARAGAPQETQYF
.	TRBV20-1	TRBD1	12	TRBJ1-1	TGCAATGCTAGGGACAGGGGCACTGAAGCTTTTTTT	CNARDRGTEAFF
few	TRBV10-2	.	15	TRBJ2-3	TGCGCCAGCAGTGAGGGAGGGGCCGGGGCAGACACGCAGTATTTC	CASSEGGAGADTQYF
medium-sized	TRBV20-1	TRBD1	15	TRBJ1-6	TGCAGTGCCGTCGGAGGGGACAGCCCTAATTCACCCCTCCACTTT	CSAVGGDSPNSPLHF
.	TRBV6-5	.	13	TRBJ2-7	TGTGCCAGCAGTTTTCGGGACAATTGCAAGCAGTACTTC	CASSFRDNCKQYF
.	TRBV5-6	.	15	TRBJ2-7	TGTGCCAGCAGCTTGAATGCGGTAATGAGCTACGAGCGGTACTTC	CASSLNAVMSYERYF
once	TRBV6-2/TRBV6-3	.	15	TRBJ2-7	TGTGCCAGCAGCCCTGGAGAGCACGTGAGCTCCGAGCAGTACTTC	CASSPGEHVSSEQYF
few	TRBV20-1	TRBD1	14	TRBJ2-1	TGCAGTGCTAGAGGACAGGGAAGTGGCAATGAGCAGTTCTTC	CSARGQGSGNEQFF
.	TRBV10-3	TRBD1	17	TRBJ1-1	TGTGCCATCAGTGGGGGAAAGGCAGGGGGGAAGAACACTGAGGCTTTCTTT	CAISGGKAGGKNTEAFF
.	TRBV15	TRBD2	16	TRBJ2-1	TGTGCCACCAGCAGAGATCAAGCGGGAGGCCCGAATGAGCAGTTCTTC	CATSRDQAGGPNEQFF
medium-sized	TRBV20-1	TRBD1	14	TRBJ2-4	TGCAGTGCTGGTCTAGGACAGGGAGAGGACATTCAGTACTTC	CSAGLGQGEDIQYF
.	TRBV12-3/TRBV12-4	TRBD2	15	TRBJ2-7	TGTGCCAGCAGTCCCCGGGCTAGCGGAAGGAACGAGCAGTACTTC	CASSPRASGRNEQYF
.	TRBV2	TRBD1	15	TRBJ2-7	TGTGCCAGCAGTGAAGCAGGGACAGGTACCTACGAGCAGTACTTC	CASSEAGTGTYEQYF
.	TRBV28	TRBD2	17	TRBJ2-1	TGTGCCAGCAATTTAGACCTAGCAACGGGAGGGAACAATGAGCAGTTCTTC	CASNLDLATGGNNEQFF